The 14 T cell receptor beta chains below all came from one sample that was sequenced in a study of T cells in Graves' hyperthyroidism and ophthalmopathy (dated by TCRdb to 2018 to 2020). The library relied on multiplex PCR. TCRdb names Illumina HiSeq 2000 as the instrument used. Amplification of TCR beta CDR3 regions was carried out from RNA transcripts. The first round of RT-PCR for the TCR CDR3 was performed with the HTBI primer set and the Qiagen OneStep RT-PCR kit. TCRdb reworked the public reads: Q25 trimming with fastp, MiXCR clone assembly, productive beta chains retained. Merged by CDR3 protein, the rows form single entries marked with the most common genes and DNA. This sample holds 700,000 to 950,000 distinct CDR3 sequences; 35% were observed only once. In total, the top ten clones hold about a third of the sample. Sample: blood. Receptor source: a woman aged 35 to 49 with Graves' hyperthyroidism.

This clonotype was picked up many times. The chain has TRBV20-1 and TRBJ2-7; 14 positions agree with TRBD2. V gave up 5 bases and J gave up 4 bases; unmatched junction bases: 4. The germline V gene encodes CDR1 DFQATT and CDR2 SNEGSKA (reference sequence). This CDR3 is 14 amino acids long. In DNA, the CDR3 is TGCAGTGCTGGACTAGCGGGAGGACCATACGAGCAGTACTTC. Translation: CSAGLAGGPYEQYF.

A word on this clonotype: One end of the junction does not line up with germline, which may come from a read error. This CDR3 is CGARDIEAAGTDTQYF. In DNA, the CDR3 is TGCGGTGCTAGAGATATCGAAGCGGCCGGCACAGATACGCAGTATTTT. The chain carries TRBV20-1 and TRBJ2-3, with D maybe TRBD2 (5 bases). The CDR3 spans 16 residues. Germline values: CDR1 DFQATT, CDR2 SNEGSKA (reference sequence).

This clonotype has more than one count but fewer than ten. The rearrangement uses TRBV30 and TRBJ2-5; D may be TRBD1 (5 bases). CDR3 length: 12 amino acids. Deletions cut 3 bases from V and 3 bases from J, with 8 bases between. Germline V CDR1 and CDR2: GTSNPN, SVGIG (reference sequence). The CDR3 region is CAWSLQEETQYF. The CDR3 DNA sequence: TGTGCCTGGAGCCTACAGGAAGAGACCCAGTACTTC.

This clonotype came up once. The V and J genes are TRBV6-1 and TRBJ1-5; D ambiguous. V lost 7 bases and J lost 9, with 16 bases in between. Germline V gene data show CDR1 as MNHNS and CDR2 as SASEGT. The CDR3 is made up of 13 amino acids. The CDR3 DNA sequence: TGTGCCAGCACCCTGTCCGTCGTTCGGCCCCAGCATTTT. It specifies CASTLSVVRPQHF.

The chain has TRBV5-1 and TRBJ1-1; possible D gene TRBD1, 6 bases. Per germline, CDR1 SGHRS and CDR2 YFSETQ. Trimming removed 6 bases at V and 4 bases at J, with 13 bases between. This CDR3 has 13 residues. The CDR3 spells CASTVDRSTEAFF. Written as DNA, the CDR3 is TGCGCCAGCACCGTCGACAGGTCCACTGAAGCTTTCTTT.

The CDR3 DNA sequence: TGTGCCAGCAGTGCCGGACAGGGAGGGAGCAATCAGCCCCAGCATTTT. This encodes CASSAGQGGSNQPQHF. V gene TRBV25-1 combines with J gene TRBJ1-5, with 8 bases fitting TRBD1. V shed 4 bases, J shed 1 base, and the junction held 6 bases outside the gene matches. This CDR3 has 16 amino acids. Germline V gives CDR1 MGHDK, CDR2 SYGVNS.

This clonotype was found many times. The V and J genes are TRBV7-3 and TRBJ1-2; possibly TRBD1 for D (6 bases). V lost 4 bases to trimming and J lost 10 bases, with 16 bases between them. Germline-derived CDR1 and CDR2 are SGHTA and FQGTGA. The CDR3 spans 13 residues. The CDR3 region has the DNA TGTGCCAGCAGCTCCACCACGACAGGCCACTACACCTTC. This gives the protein CASSSTTTGHYTF.

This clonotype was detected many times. The CDR3 region is CASSRLAGQEETQYF. CDR3 DNA: TGCGCCAGCAGCCGACTAGCGGGTCAAGAAGAGACCCAGTACTTC. The J gene is TRBJ2-5, the V gene TRBV10-1, with 10 bases aligning to TRBD2. The CDR3 is 15 residues long. Germline trimming cut 6 bases from V and 3 bases from J; bases unmatched to any gene: 7. Per the germline V gene, CDR1 is WNHNN and CDR2 is SYGVQD (reference sequence).

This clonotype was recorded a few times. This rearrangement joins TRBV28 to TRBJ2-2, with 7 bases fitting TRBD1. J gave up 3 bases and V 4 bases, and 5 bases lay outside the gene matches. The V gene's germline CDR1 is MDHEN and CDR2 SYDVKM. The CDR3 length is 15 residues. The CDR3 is CASSSGTVDTGELFF. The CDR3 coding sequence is TGTGCCAGCAGTTCCGGGACAGTGGACACCGGGGAGCTGTTTTTT. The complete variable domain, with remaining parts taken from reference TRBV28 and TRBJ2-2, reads DVKVTQSSRYLVKRTGEKVFLECVQDMDHENMFWYRQDPGLGLRLIYFSYDVKMKEKGDIPEGYSVSREKKERFSLILESASTNQTSMYLCASSSGTVDTGELFFGEGSRLTVL.

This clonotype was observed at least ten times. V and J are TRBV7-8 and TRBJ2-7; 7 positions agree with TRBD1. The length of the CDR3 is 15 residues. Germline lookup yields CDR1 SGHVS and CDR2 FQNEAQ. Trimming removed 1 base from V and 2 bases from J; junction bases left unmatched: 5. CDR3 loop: CASSLGGQAAYEQYF. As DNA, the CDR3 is TGTGCCAGCAGCTTAGGAGGACAGGCTGCCTACGAGCAGTACTTC.

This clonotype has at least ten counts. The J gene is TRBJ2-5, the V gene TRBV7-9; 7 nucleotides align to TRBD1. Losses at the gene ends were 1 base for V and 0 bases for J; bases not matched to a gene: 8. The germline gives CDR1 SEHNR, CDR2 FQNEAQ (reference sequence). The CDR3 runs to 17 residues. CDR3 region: CASSLGWTGEYQETQYF. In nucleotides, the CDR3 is TGTGCCAGCAGCTTAGGATGGACAGGAGAGTACCAAGAGACCCAGTACTTC.

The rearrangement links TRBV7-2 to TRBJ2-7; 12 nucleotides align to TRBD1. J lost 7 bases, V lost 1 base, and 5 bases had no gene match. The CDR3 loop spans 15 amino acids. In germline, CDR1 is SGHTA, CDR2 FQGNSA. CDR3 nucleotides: TGTGCCAGCAGCTTAGTGGGACAGGGGGCCAATGAGCAGTACTTC. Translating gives CASSLVGQGANEQYF.

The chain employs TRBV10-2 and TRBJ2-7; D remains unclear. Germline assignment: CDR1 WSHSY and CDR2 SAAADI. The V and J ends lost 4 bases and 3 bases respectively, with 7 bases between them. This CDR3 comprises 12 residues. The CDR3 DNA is TGCGCCAGCAGTGGAGGATACTACGAGCAGTACTTC. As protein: CASSGGYYEQYF.

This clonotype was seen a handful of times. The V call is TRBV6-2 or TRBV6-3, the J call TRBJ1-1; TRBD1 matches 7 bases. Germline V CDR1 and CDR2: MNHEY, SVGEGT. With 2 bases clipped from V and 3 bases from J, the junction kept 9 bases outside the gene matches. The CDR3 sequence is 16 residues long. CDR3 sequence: CASSYGGGGRYTEAFF. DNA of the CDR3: TGTGCCAGCAGTTACGGGGGAGGGGGCAGGTACACTGAAGCTTTCTTT.